The clone carrying this T cell receptor beta chain showed up just once. Its antigen is not identified. Germline V CDR1 and CDR2: SGHNT, YYREEE (reference sequence). V lost 3 bases and J 6 bases, leaving 13 bases between the germline ends. The CDR3 consists of 13 residues. These data originate in a study of beta chain features in type 1 diabetes. General study results and limits: Across all four CD4+ subsets, people with type 1 diabetes showed modestly shorter TCRB CDR3s.

The entirety of the isolated RNA underwent reverse transcription, so expressed TCRB transcripts were sequenced. Sequencing was performed with immunoSEQ multiplex PCR; in TCRdb, only in-frame clones are kept and a portion is missing. The table records about 710,000 clones, 11% to 15% of them present only once. Sequencing used naive CD4+ T cells from blood. This receptor was identified in a man younger than 35 with type 1 diabetes. The chain recombines TRBV5-4 with TRBJ2-7; no clear D gene. DNA of the CDR3: TGTGCCAGCAGCTGGGGTGGTCTCGGCGAGCAGTACTTC. It encodes CASSWGGLGEQYF.